This T cell receptor (beta chain) was sequenced for a study of early T cells in non-severe SARS-CoV-2 infection. Study-level findings and limits: The matching step, a VDJdb search, favored anti-spike CD8 responses and missed private and CD4 specificities.

This clonotype came up many times. As yet, its antigen is unknown. Attached unique molecular identifiers marked individual cDNA molecules. A single record per CDR3 protein comes from TCRdb applying MiXCR to the 5' RACE reads. Here the sample spans 20,000 to 25,000 distinct CDR3 sequences, more than 4.5% being singletons. The CDR3 is made up of 14 amino acids. V lost 7 bases, J lost 5 bases, and 17 bases lay in between. Germline V gives CDR1 LNHDA, CDR2 SQIVND (reference sequence). This sequence joins TRBV19 and TRBJ1-2; unclear D gene. The TCR comes from an adult who was a healthcare worker with PCR-confirmed SARS-CoV-2 infection or an uninfected control (not recorded which). The sequenced material came from whole blood. The DNA of the CDR3 is TGTGCCAGTACCCGGTTTGGGGATTATTATGGCTACACCTTC. This gives the protein CASTRFGDYYGYTF.